The rows below give T cell receptor beta chains drawn from one sample of a study of control samples from healthy donors and cancer patients. Measured with immunoSEQ multiplex PCR; TCRdb has only the in-frame clones, and not every one. The sample yields 90,000 to 150,000 clones, 70% to 90% seen once. The sequenced sample consisted of blood. The receptors here all came from a man aged 35 to 55 in good health. The CDR3 runs from the conserved cysteine through the conserved F or W. Fields, in order: V gene, D gene, J gene, clone size, CDR3 DNA, CDR3 protein. D genes are given only for firm matches. Rows give clone size only sometimes, using once, few, many, or a class for an expanded clone.

>TRBV2|TRBD1|TRBJ1-1|few
TGTGCCAGCAGTGGACAGGGGGCTAACACTGAAGCTTTCTTT
CASSGQGANTEAFF
>TRBV13|TRBD1|TRBJ1-2|-
TGTGCCAGCAGCGGACAGGGGAAGTTAGGCTATGGCTACACCTTC
CASSGQGKLGYGYTF
>TRBV5-3|TRBD1|TRBJ1-4|-
TGTGCCAGAAGCCCCGGGACAGGACACGAAAAACTGTTTTTT
CARSPGTGHEKLFF
>TRBV18|TRBD2|TRBJ2-7|-
TGTGCCAGCTCAGCCACTAGCGGGGGGCAATACGAGCAGTACTTC
CASSATSGGQYEQYF
>TRBV9|TRBD2|TRBJ2-2|-
TGTGCCAGCAGCGTTGGGACTACGAACACCGGGGAGCTGTTTTTT
CASSVGTTNTGELFF
>TRBV29-1|TRBD1|TRBJ1-6|-
TGCAGCGTCCGGGATCAGGGGGAAAATTCACCCCTCCACTTT
CSVRDQGENSPLHF
>TRBV4-2|-|TRBJ1-2|once
TGTGCCAGCAGCCAAGATTTCGCAGGACAATATGGCTACACCTTC
CASSQDFAGQYGYTF
>TRBV2|-|TRBJ2-5|-
TGTGCCAGCAGGGGCGGGGGCGCGGGGGAGACCCAGTACTTC
CASRGGGAGETQYF
>TRBV10-2|-|TRBJ2-5|-
TGCGCCAGCAGTTCGACTAGCCAAGAGACCCAGTACTTC
CASSSTSQETQYF
>TRBV4-1|-|TRBJ1-4|-
TGCGCCAGCAGCCAGGCATTGAACGAAAAACTGTTTTTT
CASSQALNEKLFF
>TRBV19|-|TRBJ2-4|-
TGTGCCAGTAGTCCGGGACGGAAAAACATTCAGTACTTC
CASSPGRKNIQYF
>TRBV5-1|-|TRBJ2-3|-
TGCGCCAGCAGCTTGGGGGGGCATGGGTACGGAGATACGCAGTATTTT
CASSLGGHGYGDTQYF
>TRBV5-5|TRBD2|TRBJ2-1|-
TGTGCCAGCAGCTTACTAGCGGGGTTTCACAATGAGCAGTTCTTC
CASSLLAGFHNEQFF
>TRBV6-2/TRBV6-3|TRBD1|TRBJ2-1|-
TGTGCCAGCAGTGTGACAGGGGCCCACAATGAGCAGTTCTTC
CASSVTGAHNEQFF
>TRBV4-3|-|TRBJ1-1|-
TGCGCCAGCAGCCAAACCCAGAACACTGAAGCTTTCTTT
CASSQTQNTEAFF
>TRBV6-5|-|TRBJ1-1|-
TGTGCCAGCAGACCCCGGGGGAACACTGAAGCTTTCTTT
CASRPRGNTEAFF
>TRBV11-3|-|TRBJ2-1|-
TGTGCCAGCAGCGGGGGGCGGGGGCCATACAATGAGCAGTTCTTC
CASSGGRGPYNEQFF
>TRBV29-1|TRBD1|TRBJ1-3|-
TGCAGCGCCCAGGGGGGCGATTTTGGAAACACCATATATTTT
CSAQGGDFGNTIYF
>TRBV9|-|TRBJ1-5|-
TGTGCCAGCAGCGTAGACGGGGCGAGCAATCAGCCCCAGCATTTT
CASSVDGASNQPQHF